This entry describes one TCR beta chain. The same CDR3 is also encoded by other DNA sequences in this sample. Selected positively for CCR7 and CD45RO-negative, naive CD8 cells excluded terminally differentiated effector memory CD45RA+ cells. This sample is part of a study of shared clonotypes between healthy human individuals. Sequencing was performed with immunoSEQ multiplex PCR; in TCRdb, only in-frame clones are kept and a portion is missing. The sample lists around 1.9 million clones; about 92% were seen once. The clonotype was recovered from a man aged 18 to 29 in good health. Some clones in this sample may be carry-over from other donors' samples. Input material: naive CD8+ T cells from PBMCs.

DNA of the CDR3: TGTGCCAGCAGTTACGCGGGAGGGCGAGAGACCCAGTACTTC. Protein product: CASSYAGGRETQYF. The chain joins TRBV6-5 to TRBJ2-5; TRBD2 aligns across 9 bases. Germline V lookup: CDR1 MNHEY, CDR2 SVGAGI. The junction had 2 bases not matched to a gene; V was cut back by 2 bases and J by 4 bases. The CDR3 spans 14 residues.